The 21 T cell receptor beta chains given below trace back to one sample, sequenced in a study of T cells in Graves' hyperthyroidism and ophthalmopathy (dated by TCRdb to the late 2010s). Library preparation employed multiplex PCR. For sequencing, an Illumina HiSeq 2000 was employed. TCR beta CDR3 regions were amplified from RNA transcripts. The TCR CDR3 was subjected to a first round of RT-PCR using the HTBI primer set and the Qiagen OneStep RT-PCR kit. The raw public reads went through TCRdb reprocessing: fastp at Q25, MiXCR clone calling, in-frame beta chains kept. Every CDR3 protein is listed once, alongside the most common genes and DNA of its rows. For this sample the table gives 500,000 to 650,000 distinct CDR3 sequences, of which 14% were detected only once. The ten largest clones capture roughly 13% of the sample. Sequencing was done on a sample of blood. These receptor sequences come from a woman between 35 and 50 years old with Graves' hyperthyroidism.

At least ten counts were recorded for this clonotype. This chain uses TRBV30 with TRBJ1-2, with unresolved D. V lost 8 bases, J lost 4 bases, and 17 bases lay in between. CDR1 GTSNPN and CDR2 SVGIG come from the germline V gene (reference sequence). The CDR3 totals 13 residues. The CDR3 spells CAQSNSQIYGYTF. CDR3 nucleotide sequence: TGTGCCCAAAGCAACAGCCAGATCTATGGCTACACCTTC.

This clonotype was counted a few times. The J gene is TRBJ2-1, the V gene TRBV27; TRBD2 matches 14 bases. The CDR3 consists of 17 residues. Trimming cost V 3 bases and J 4 bases; bases outside gene matches: 5. Per the germline V gene, CDR1 is MNHEY and CDR2 is SMNVEV (reference sequence). CDR3 amino acids: CASSFGTSGREYNEQFF. In DNA, the CDR3 is TGTGCCAGCAGTTTCGGGACTAGCGGGAGAGAGTACAATGAGCAGTTCTTC.

There are many counts of this clonotype. The rearrangement joins TRBV30 to TRBJ1-5; no clear D gene. The CDR3 covers 13 residues. The V end was cut by 2 bases, the J end by 0 bases, with 5 bases between. Germline V gene data show CDR1 as GTSNPN and CDR2 as SVGIG (reference sequence). CDR3 DNA: TGTGCCTGGAGTAGGTATAGCAATCAGCCCCAGCATTTT. Translation gives CAWSRYSNQPQHF.

This clonotype has just a few counts. The chain carries TRBV19 and TRBJ2-7; the match to TRBD2 covers 7 bases. CDR3 length equals 14 residues. Per the germline V gene, CDR1 is LNHDA and CDR2 is SQIVND (reference sequence). V gave up 4 bases and J gave up 4 bases; unmatched junction bases: 7. CDR3 nucleotide sequence: TGTGCCAGTAGTACGGAGCGGGAATGGTACGAGCAGTACTTC. The encoded protein is CASSTEREWYEQYF.

This clonotype was recorded a few times. The chain employs TRBV7-9 and TRBJ1-2; TRBD1 matches 8 bases. Losses at the gene ends were 5 bases for V and 6 bases for J; bases not matched to a gene: 11. The CDR3 consists of 15 residues. Germline-derived CDR1 and CDR2 are SEHNR and FQNEAQ (reference sequence). CDR3 in DNA: TGTGCCAGCAGCCCCCCGGACAGGGCTGCACATGGCTACACCTTC. Its translation is CASSPPDRAAHGYTF.

This clonotype has a handful of counts. V is TRBV27 and J is TRBJ2-1; TRBD1 matches 10 bases. CDR3 length: 16 residues. Germline V gene sequence: CDR1 MNHEY, CDR2 SMNVEV (reference sequence). The J segment lost 11 bases and the V segment lost 4 bases, leaving 14 bases of the junction unmatched. The CDR3 sequence: CASSYAGTGVLQKQFF. The CDR3 DNA sequence: TGTGCCAGCAGTTATGCCGGGACAGGGGTCCTACAGAAGCAGTTCTTC.

This clonotype was seen repeatedly, ten times or more. The V call is TRBV29-1, the J call TRBJ1-2; D is ambiguous. V lost 3 bases and J 4 bases, leaving 9 bases between the germline ends. CDR1 and CDR2 (germline): SQVTM, ANQGSEA. CDR3 length: 12 residues. The CDR3 protein is CSVDTALYGYTF. The CDR3 DNA reads TGCAGCGTTGACACGGCCCTCTATGGCTACACCTTC.

This clonotype occurred many times. The V call is TRBV28, the J call TRBJ2-1; 7 bases are a match to TRBD2. Germline trimming cut 5 bases from V and 6 bases from J; bases unmatched to any gene: 13. CDR1 MDHEN and CDR2 SYDVKM come from the germline V gene. There are 16 residues in the CDR3. DNA of the CDR3: TGTGCCAGCAGTCCCCGAGGCGGGAGCTACCGCAATGAGCAGTTCTTC. Translating it yields CASSPRGGSYRNEQFF.

This clonotype came up many times. The V call is TRBV29-1, the J call TRBJ1-1; perhaps TRBD1 as D (5 bases). Germline V gene lookup returns CDR1 SQVTM and CDR2 ANQGSEA. The CDR3 contains 13 residues. The V gene lost 7 bases and the J gene lost 4 bases, with 16 bases spanning the gap. The CDR3: CSAYGGTATEAFF. The CDR3 DNA follows: TGCAGCGCCTATGGCGGGACGGCCACTGAAGCTTTCTTT. The variable domain in full, completed from reference TRBV29-1 and TRBJ1-1, reads SAVISQKPSRDICQRGTSLTIQCQVDSQVTMMFWYRQQPGQSLTLIATANQGSEATYESGFVIDKFPISRPNLTFSTLTVSNMSPEDSSIYLCSAYGGTATEAFFGQGTRLTVV.

In this sample, this clonotype turned up many times. The chain employs TRBV20-1 and TRBJ2-3; 9 bases align to TRBD2. CDR1 and CDR2 (germline): DFQATT, SNEGSKA (reference sequence). The CDR3 length is 14 residues. CDR3 amino acids: CTPWIAGEADTQYF. The CDR3, as DNA: TGCACCCCATGGATAGCGGGAGAGGCAGATACGCAGTATTTT.

The chain has TRBV7-9 and TRBJ2-1, with a tentative D call TRBD1 (6 bases). The CDR3 is 16 amino acids. Deletions cut 3 bases from V and 3 bases from J, with 15 bases between. From germline, CDR1 is SEHNR and CDR2 FQNEAQ (reference sequence). CDR3 in amino acids: CASSLATGFIYNEQFF. In DNA, the CDR3 is TGTGCCAGCAGCTTGGCCACAGGGTTTATCTACAATGAGCAGTTCTTC. Combining the CDR3 with reference TRBV7-9 and TRBJ2-1 gives the whole variable domain DTGVSQNPRHKITKRGQNVTFRCDPISEHNRLYWYRQTLGQGPEFLTYFQNEAQLEKSRLLSDRFSAERPKGSFSTLEIQRTEQGDSAMYLCASSLATGFIYNEQFFGPGTRLTVL.

J is TRBJ2-6 and V is TRBV28; D is unresolved. The CDR3 is 12 amino acids. Trimming took off 3 bases at V and 5 bases at J, with 2 bases between the two ends. CDR1 is MDHEN and CDR2 is SYDVKM in the germline V gene. CDR3 DNA sequence: TGTGCCAGCAGTTTGCGGGCCAACGTCCTGACTTTC. Translating it yields CASSLRANVLTF.

Concerning this clonotype itself: A much more abundant neighbour one base away suggests this may be a read error. This rearrangement joins TRBV30 to TRBJ2-7; 7 bases are a match to TRBD2. The CDR3 contains 14 residues. V trimming: 2 bases; J trimming: 3 bases; junction bases outside the gene matches: 7. CDR1 and CDR2 (germline): GTSNPN, SVGIG (reference sequence). The CDR3 sequence: CAWSPPAGSYEQYF. CDR3 sequence (DNA): TGTGCCTGGAGTCCGCCAGCGGGAAGCTACGAGCAGTACTTC.

This clonotype has just a few counts. This chain connects TRBV20-1 to TRBJ2-2, with 8 nucleotides matching TRBD2. V dropped 0 bases and J dropped 4; count of bases not matched to a gene: 1. The CDR3 loop spans 14 amino acids. The germline V gene has CDR1 DFQATT and CDR2 SNEGSKA (reference sequence). The CDR3 coding sequence is TGCAGTGCTAGAGATCTAGCGGGCACCGGGGAGCTGTTTTTT. Translated, it gives CSARDLAGTGELFF.

The table lists this clonotype with many counts. The chain is built from TRBV6-1 and TRBJ2-5, with D unresolved. Germline CDR1 reads MNHNS; CDR2 reads SASEGT. The CDR3 covers 15 residues. V was trimmed by 4 bases and J by 3 bases, leaving 15 bases between them. The CDR3 spells CASSAGPTRKETQYF. The CDR3 bases are TGTGCCAGCAGTGCCGGCCCGACAAGGAAAGAGACCCAGTACTTC.

At least ten counts were recorded for this clonotype. The chain combines TRBV12-3 or TRBV12-4 with TRBJ2-1, with D possibly being TRBD1 or TRBD2 (5 bases each). V lost 6 bases, J lost 1 base, and 13 bases lay in between. This CDR3 has 15 residues. Here the CDR3 DNA reads TGTGCCAGCAGCCTCGACAGAGGGTCCTACAATGAGCAGTTCTTC. Translation gives CASSLDRGSYNEQFF.

This clonotype was found many times. The chain joins TRBV5-1 to TRBJ1-1; 7 positions agree with TRBD1. The V gene's germline CDR1 is SGHRS and CDR2 YFSETQ. V dropped 4 bases and J dropped 1; count of bases not matched to a gene: 4. The CDR3 covers 14 residues. The CDR3 region is CASSDRDGNTEAFF. The DNA of the CDR3 is TGCGCCAGCAGCGACAGGGATGGGAACACTGAAGCTTTCTTT.

This clonotype was seen at least ten times. This chain links TRBV7-9 with TRBJ2-5; 10 nucleotides agree with TRBD2. The CDR3 loop spans 15 amino acids. Germline V gives CDR1 SEHNR, CDR2 FQNEAQ (reference sequence). V dropped 1 base and J dropped 5; count of bases not matched to a gene: 4. Here the CDR3 DNA reads TGTGCCAGCAGCTTAGTGCTAGCGGGAGCGGAGACCCAGTACTTC. It codes for CASSLVLAGAETQYF.

This clonotype was counted at least ten times. This chain links TRBV5-1 with TRBJ2-3, with a weak D call TRBD1 (5 bases). The V gene's germline CDR1 is SGHRS and CDR2 YFSETQ. The CDR3 has 17 residues. Trimming stripped 1 base from V and 1 base from J, with 16 bases between. The CDR3 loop reads CASSLRGLSVGTDTQYF. The CDR3 DNA reads as TGCGCCAGCAGCTTGAGGGGTCTATCTGTCGGCACAGATACGCAGTATTTT.

This clonotype showed up many times. The chain combines TRBV7-9 with TRBJ2-7, with D possibly matching TRBD1 (6 bases). This CDR3 comprises 15 residues. Trimming took 5 bases from V and 0 from J, leaving 14 bases between them. Germline V gene data show CDR1 as SEHNR and CDR2 as FQNEAQ (reference sequence). The CDR3 protein is CASSNPGVTSYEQYF. DNA of the CDR3: TGTGCCAGCAGCAACCCAGGGGTAACCTCCTACGAGCAGTACTTC.

To note about this clonotype: A much larger clone lies a single base off, so this may be a read error. The CDR3 does not close with the conserved phenylalanine or tryptophan, likely indicating a read error. The chain is built from TRBV2 and TRBJ2-6; perhaps TRBD2 as D (6 bases). The germline V and J ends were trimmed by 3 bases and 2 bases, with 8 bases remaining between them. The CDR3 length is 15 residues. Per the germline V gene, CDR1 is SNHLY and CDR2 is FYNNEI. The CDR3 region is CASSDGGTGANVLTS. CDR3 nucleotides: TGTGCCAGCAGTGATGGAGGGACTGGGGCCAACGTCCTGACTTCC.